This T cell receptor (beta chain) was sequenced for a study of control samples from healthy donors and cancer patients (dated by TCRdb to about 2020). Library preparation used the immunoSEQ multiplex PCR assay. The table comes from immuneACCESS by way of TCRdb, which keeps in-frame sequences with V and J called. Part of the clones is missing from these tables; in studies checked, under half for an unresolved V gene and the rest for unknown reasons. The table for this sample lists 25,000 to 35,000 clones; roughly 85% of them were counted only once. Roughly a fifth of the sample belongs to the ten largest clones. The germline V and J ends show losses of 4 bases and 0 bases respectively, and no gene match explains 10 bases of the junction. The CDR3 starts with the cysteine, ends with the phenylalanine, and has 16 residues. Only the CDR3 portion is preserved as DNA: 48 bases, with reading frame beginning at the first base. In the germline V gene, CDR1 corresponds to SGHRS and CDR2 to YFSETQ.

Of note for this clone: Its specific antigen is unknown. The sample holds no much larger clone one base away, and base qualities are not on file.

This receptor was obtained from a man aged 60 to 75 with head and neck cancer. Material for sequencing was PBMCs. The rearrangement joined TRBV5-1 to TRBJ2-7, with 7 junctional bases fitting TRBD2. The DNA sequence reads TGCGCCAGCAGCCGGGGAGGGCAGGCGGACTCCTACGAGCAGTACTTC. Its protein product is CASSRGGQADSYEQYF.